This TCR beta chain was found in a study of early T cells in non-severe SARS-CoV-2 infection. Findings and caveats of the study: VDJdb matching skewed toward anti-spike CD8 responses, missing private and CD4 specificities.

As for this clonotype: Its antigen is still unknown.

Between the trimmed V and J ends, which lost 5 bases and 1 base, there was a span of 14 bases. This CDR3 comprises 15 residues. Unique molecular identifiers were added to individual cDNA molecules. TCRdb processed the 5' RACE reads anew with MiXCR; each CDR3 protein has one entry. The sample shows around 68,000 distinct CDR3 sequences, 10% to 15% of them seen only once. This chain links TRBV12-3 or TRBV12-4 with TRBJ1-2; D is possibly TRBD1 (6 bases). The starting material was whole blood, obtained at baseline. The clonotype originates from an adult who was a healthcare worker with PCR-confirmed SARS-CoV-2 infection or an uninfected control (not recorded which). The CDR3 nucleotides read TGTGCCAGCAGTCCGTGGGGGGCACATAACTATGGCTACACCTTC. Amino acids: CASSPWGAHNYGYTF.